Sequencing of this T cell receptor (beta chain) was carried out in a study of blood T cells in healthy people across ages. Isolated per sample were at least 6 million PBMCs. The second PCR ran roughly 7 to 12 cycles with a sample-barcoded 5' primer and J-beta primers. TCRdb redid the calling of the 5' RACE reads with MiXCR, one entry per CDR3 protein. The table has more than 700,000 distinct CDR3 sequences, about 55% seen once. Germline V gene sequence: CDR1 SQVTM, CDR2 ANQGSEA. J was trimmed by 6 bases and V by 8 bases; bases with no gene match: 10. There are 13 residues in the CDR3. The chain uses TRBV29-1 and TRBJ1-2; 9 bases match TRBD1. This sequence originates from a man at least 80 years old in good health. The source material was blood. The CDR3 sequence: CSSRGQGQNGYTF. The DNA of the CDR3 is TGCAGCTCCCGGGGACAGGGTCAGAATGGCTACACCTTC.